The 18 T cell receptor beta chains below were found in one sample sequenced in a study of technical replicates of blood from a few donors. Method: immunoSEQ multiplex PCR; TCRdb's copy keeps in-frame clones and lacks some. Here the sample spans over 75,000 clones, around 97% being singletons. What was sequenced was T cells isolated from PBMCs. The receptors were gathered from a human donor in good health.

This clone occurred once. The gene calls are TRBV11-3 and TRBJ1-1, with TRBD1 as a possible D gene (5 bases). CDR1 is SGHNT, CDR2 YENEEA, per germline. Trimming cost V 5 bases and J 3 bases, with 13 bases left between them. The CDR3 spans 14 residues. DNA for the CDR3: TGTGCCAGCAGCGTACGGGGGAGGGACACTGAAGCTTTCTTT. Its protein is CASSVRGRDTEAFF.

This clone was counted once. The chain is built from TRBV29-1 and TRBJ1-4, with a weak D call TRBD1 (6 bases). Germline values: CDR1 SQVTM, CDR2 ANQGSEA. The CDR3 covers 12 residues. The V gene lost 4 bases and the J gene lost 6 bases, with 9 bases spanning the gap. CDR3 sequence (DNA): TGCAGCGTTGGCAGGGGCGATGAAAAACTGTTTTTT. Translating gives CSVGRGDEKLFF.

The chain joins TRBV25-1 to TRBJ1-3; TRBD1 is a possible D gene (5 bases). Germline CDR1 MGHDK, CDR2 SYGVNS. V lost 4 bases and J lost 4, with 8 bases in between. The CDR3 consists of 13 residues. CDR3 protein: CASSAGAGNTIYF. The CDR3, as DNA: TGTGCCAGCAGTGCTGGGGCCGGAAACACCATATATTTT.

The V and J genes are TRBV4-3 and TRBJ2-5; D might be TRBD1 (5 bases). V gave up 1 base and J gave up 1 base, with 13 bases separating them. There are 16 residues in the CDR3. The germline V gene encodes CDR1 LGHNA and CDR2 YSLEER. In nucleotides, the CDR3 is TGCGCCAGCAGCCAAGGTCAGGGATCTCCCCAAGAGACCCAGTACTTC. Translation gives CASSQGQGSPQETQYF.

This clone is a singleton in its sample. V and J are TRBV6-5 and TRBJ1-1; unclear D gene. This CDR3 has 14 residues. The germline CDR1 and CDR2 sequences are MNHEY and SVGAGI. V was shortened by 6 bases and J by 2 bases, with 13 bases between the two germline ends. The CDR3 bases are TGTGCCAGCAGCCCCTACGAGATCAACACTGAAGCTTTCTTT. Its protein is CASSPYEINTEAFF.

The chain employs TRBV6-5 and TRBJ1-1; D is possibly TRBD1 (6 bases). Germline CDR1 MNHEY, CDR2 SVGAGI. The CDR3 runs 15 residues. V lost 2 bases to trimming and J lost 0 bases, with 10 bases between them. CDR3 sequence reads: CASSYRGGMNTEAFF. CDR3 nucleotide sequence: TGTGCCAGCAGTTACAGAGGGGGAATGAACACTGAAGCTTTCTTT.

This chain connects TRBV6-1 to TRBJ2-1, with 9 bases lining up with TRBD2. The V segment lost 4 bases and the J segment 3 bases; nucleotides outside the gene matches: 4. Germline loops: CDR1 MNHNS, CDR2 SASEGT. This CDR3 comprises 15 residues. DNA of the CDR3: TGTGCCAGCAGTGGGGCTAGCGGGGTCTACAATGAGCAGTTCTTC. This sequence encodes CASSGASGVYNEQFF.

The genes are TRBV7-3 and TRBJ1-2; 9 nucleotides match TRBD1. This CDR3 contains 13 residues. V lost 6 bases and J lost 6; bases outside the gene matches: 5. Germline CDR1 is SGHTA and CDR2 is FQGTGA. The CDR3 sequence: CASSLRQGDGYTF. In nucleotides, the CDR3 is TGTGCCAGCAGTCTTAGACAGGGGGATGGCTACACCTTC.

This chain uses TRBV2 with TRBJ1-1; 10 bases agree with TRBD1. V lost 6 bases to trimming and J lost 0 bases; unmatched junction nucleotides: 4. This CDR3 contains 15 residues. The germline gives CDR1 SNHLY, CDR2 FYNNEI. CDR3 sequence reads: CASSRDRGLNTEAFF. CDR3 DNA: TGTGCCAGCAGCCGGGACAGGGGATTGAACACTGAAGCTTTCTTT.

The chain employs TRBV7-2 and TRBJ2-6, with D perhaps matching TRBD2 (6 bases). With 4 bases removed from V and 0 bases from J, the gap between germline ends came to 13 bases. Germline CDR1 is SGHTA and CDR2 is FQGNSA. The CDR3 is 17 residues long. CDR3 in DNA: TGTGCCAGCAGCTGGGGAGGACCGATCTCTGGGGCCAACGTCCTGACTTTC. It codes for CASSWGGPISGANVLTF.

This clone occurred once. The V gene is TRBV7-6, the J gene TRBJ2-2; 7 nucleotides agree with TRBD1. The V segment lost 5 bases and the J segment 1 base; nucleotides outside the gene matches: 4. This CDR3 has 15 residues. Germline V gives CDR1 SGHVS, CDR2 FNYEAQ. This CDR3 reads CASSRGQENTGELFF. For the CDR3, the DNA is TGTGCCAGCAGCCGCGGACAGGAGAACACCGGGGAGCTGTTTTTT.

V gene TRBV10-2 combines with J gene TRBJ2-5; TRBD1 agrees at 12 bases. The CDR3 extends over 15 amino acids. Germline CDR1 is WSHSY and CDR2 is SAAADI. V trimming: 6 bases; J trimming: 5 bases; junction bases outside the gene matches: 7. The CDR3 bases are TGCGCCAGCAGACCCGGGACAGGGGGCTGGGAGACCCAGTACTTC. It translates to CASRPGTGGWETQYF.

CDR3 coding DNA: TGTGCCAGCAGTGAAGCGAACTCCGCCTACGAGCAGTACTTC. Its protein product is CASSEANSAYEQYF. This sequence joins TRBV6-1 and TRBJ2-7; D is unresolved. The germline CDR1 and CDR2 sequences are MNHNS and SASEGT. This CDR3 has 14 amino acids. V gave up 0 bases and J gave up 2 bases, with 8 bases separating them.

The rearrangement uses TRBV9 and TRBJ1-1; the D gene is possibly TRBD1 (6 bases). This CDR3 spans 15 amino acids. Germline loops: CDR1 SGDLS, CDR2 YYNGEE. Deletions cut 0 bases from V and 1 base from J, with 10 bases between. The CDR3 sequence is CASSVDGTPNTEAFF. In nucleotides, the CDR3 is TGTGCCAGCAGCGTAGATGGGACACCGAACACTGAAGCTTTCTTT.

This chain links TRBV30 with TRBJ1-2; 7 bases align to TRBD1. This CDR3 spans 16 amino acids. The junction had 11 bases not matched to a gene; V was cut back by 3 bases and J by 1 base. Germline V gives CDR1 GTSNPN, CDR2 SVGIG (reference sequence). The CDR3 loop is CAWSPWGQNFNYGYTF. DNA for the CDR3: TGTGCCTGGAGCCCTTGGGGACAGAACTTTAACTATGGCTACACCTTC.

Here the CDR3 reads CASSDRGLLGAFF. The CDR3 region has the DNA TGTGCCAGCAGTGACAGGGGGTTGTTAGGGGCTTTCTTT. This chain connects TRBV2 to TRBJ1-1, with TRBD1 matching 7 bases. Germline-derived CDR1 and CDR2 are SNHLY and FYNNEI. The CDR3 runs to 13 residues. After removal of 3 bases from V and 11 bases from J, the junction contained 9 bases not matched to a gene.

The chain employs TRBV28 and TRBJ2-5; 8 nucleotides match TRBD2. J lost 7 bases, V lost 6 bases, and 16 bases had no gene match. The CDR3 runs 16 residues. Per germline, CDR1 MDHEN and CDR2 SYDVKM. CDR3 protein: CASSPGAGGTKGTQYF. The CDR3 DNA is TGTGCCAGCAGCCCGGGGGCGGGAGGTACCAAGGGGACCCAGTACTTC.

The rearrangement uses TRBV9 and TRBJ2-1; D possibly corresponds to TRBD2 (6 bases). Trimming removed 4 bases from V and 0 bases from J, with 8 bases in between. This CDR3 has 14 amino acids. CDR1 is SGDLS, CDR2 YYNGEE, per germline. CDR3 nucleotides: TGTGCCAGCAGCTCGACTAGCTCCTACAATGAGCAGTTCTTC. Its translation: CASSSTSSYNEQFF.